The clone carrying this T cell receptor beta chain was detected only a few times. TCRdb ran MiXCR on the reads and lists one entry per CDR3 protein. The sample records hundreds of thousands of distinct CDR3 sequences, 17% being singletons. This CDR3 spans 15 amino acids. V gave up 6 bases and J gave up 3 bases, with 18 bases separating them. The entry originates in a study of T cell repertoires in cytomegalovirus infection. Sequencing was performed on PBMCs. The source of this sequence is a human donor in good health (CMV status not recorded). Some clones in this sample may be carry-over from other donors' samples. V gene TRBV12-3 or TRBV12-4 combines with J gene TRBJ2-7, with TRBD1 as a possible D gene (7 bases). The CDR3 reads CASSYTDRRGYEQYF. Here the CDR3 DNA reads TGTGCCAGCAGCTACACGGACAGGAGGGGCTACGAGCAGTACTTC.